These 10 T cell receptor beta chains originate from one sample sequenced in a study of blood T cells in healthy people across ages. The authors ran a second PCR of roughly 6 to 12 cycles using a sample-barcoded 5' primer and a J-beta primer mix. MiXCR, run by TCRdb on the 5' RACE reads, gives a single entry per CDR3 protein. Of hundreds of thousands of distinct CDR3 sequences in the sample, around 48% were seen once. The material sequenced was blood. The source of these receptors is a woman in her sixties in good health.

The rearrangement uses TRBV7-9 and TRBJ2-7; no reliable D call. The CDR3 consists of 14 residues. Trimming removed 1 base from V and 4 bases from J, with 11 bases in between. Germline loops: CDR1 SEHNR, CDR2 FQNEAQ (reference sequence). The CDR3 bases are TGTGCCAGCAGCTTAGAGAGGTGGGGATACGAGCAGTACTTC. Protein: CASSLERWGYEQYF.

The chain joins TRBV5-1 to TRBJ1-5, with 8 bases matching TRBD1. Germline-derived CDR1 and CDR2 are SGHRS and YFSETQ. J lost 3 bases, V lost 0 bases, and 2 bases had no gene match. This CDR3 is 15 amino acids long. The CDR3 nucleotides are TGCGCCAGCAGCTTGGGGGACAGGTACAATCAGCCCCAGCATTTT. Its translation is CASSLGDRYNQPQHF.

The J gene is TRBJ1-6, the V gene TRBV20-1, with D unresolved. Trimming removed 4 bases at V and 10 bases at J, with 8 bases between. Germline assignment: CDR1 DFQATT and CDR2 SNEGSKA (reference sequence). The CDR3 is 11 residues long. The CDR3 here is CSAISVSPLHF. The CDR3 DNA reads TGCAGTGCTATTTCCGTCTCACCCCTCCACTTT.

The rearrangement uses TRBV5-1 and TRBJ1-4; TRBD1 aligns across 10 bases. This CDR3 spans 16 amino acids. Germline loops: CDR1 SGHRS, CDR2 YFSETQ. The trim removed 4 bases at V and 4 bases at J, leaving 7 bases unmatched. The CDR3 reads CASSGGTGAHNEKLFF. The CDR3, as DNA: TGCGCCAGCAGCGGTGGGACAGGGGCTCATAATGAAAAACTGTTTTTT.

The chain uses TRBV6-2 or TRBV6-3 and TRBJ2-5; D may be TRBD1 (7 bases). TRBJ2-7 matches the DNA end more closely, so the J call is doubtful. Germline V CDR1 and CDR2: MNHEY, SVGEGT. This CDR3 is built from 14 residues. This CDR3 reads CASSRGAGVNEQYF. Here the CDR3 DNA reads TGTGCCAGCAGCAGGGGGGCCGGGGTCAACGAGCAGTACTTC.

This chain links TRBV6-2 or TRBV6-3 with TRBJ2-5; TRBD1 aligns across 9 bases. Per the germline V gene, CDR1 is MNHEY and CDR2 is SVGEGT. Losses at the gene ends were 2 bases for V and 0 bases for J; bases not matched to a gene: 4. The CDR3 spans 16 residues. The CDR3 is CASSYGGTGYQETQYF. The CDR3 DNA follows: TGTGCCAGCAGTTACGGTGGGACAGGGTACCAAGAGACCCAGTACTTC.

V is TRBV7-9 and J is TRBJ2-5; TRBD2 aligns across 10 bases. The V segment lost 5 bases and the J segment 5 bases; nucleotides outside the gene matches: 11. Per the germline V gene, CDR1 is SEHNR and CDR2 is FQNEAQ (reference sequence). The CDR3 length is 16 residues. The CDR3, as DNA: TGTGCCAGCAGCAACGGACTAGCGGTGACAACTGAGACCCAGTACTTC. It translates to CASSNGLAVTTETQYF.

The V and J genes are TRBV10-3 and TRBJ1-1; D is undetermined. The V and J ends lost 5 bases and 0 bases respectively, with 7 bases between them. In germline, CDR1 is ENHRY, CDR2 SYGVKD. The CDR3 contains 13 residues. CDR3: CAISSTVNTEAFF. CDR3 nucleotides: TGTGCCATCAGTAGTACAGTGAACACTGAAGCTTTCTTT.

The V and J genes are TRBV3-1 and TRBJ1-2; weak D call: TRBD1 (5 bases). The ends were cut back, 4 bases at V and 4 bases at J, with 16 bases in the middle. The CDR3 covers 15 residues. From germline, CDR1 is LGHDT and CDR2 YNNKEL (reference sequence). The CDR3 spells CASSPARDGRYGYTF. Here the CDR3 DNA reads TGTGCCAGCAGCCCGGCCAGGGATGGCCGCTATGGCTACACCTTC.

The chain employs TRBV20-1 and TRBJ1-4, with TRBD1 identical over 9 bases. J lost 15 bases, V lost 3 bases, and 5 bases had no gene match. CDR3 length equals 11 residues. CDR1 and CDR2 (germline): DFQATT, SNEGSKA (reference sequence). This chain's CDR3 is CSASKGQGLFF. As DNA, the CDR3 is TGCAGTGCTAGTAAGGGACAGGGTTTGTTTTTT.